A selection of T cell receptor beta chains follows, all from one sample in a study of graft-versus-host responses after intestinal transplantation. Data came from immunoSEQ multiplex PCR; TCRdb stores just in-frame clones and leaves some out. Of 20,000 to 25,000 clones in the sample, around 43% were seen once. Sequenced material: alloreactive CD8+ T cells from a mixed lymphocyte reaction culture, taken before transplantation. Receptor source: a human patient who was an organ donor for intestinal transplantation. CDR3s include the opening cysteine and the closing phenylalanine or tryptophan. The D gene is left open where the match is weak. Some rows have no size entry. The others give once, few or many, or a class for an expanded clone.

TRBV6-6	TRBJ2-1	TRBD1	NA	TGTGCCAGCAGTTACGGACAGGGCTCCTACAATGAGCAGTTCTTC	CASSYGQGSYNEQFF
TRBV10-3	TRBJ2-7	TRBD2	NA	TGTGCCATCAGTGAGCCTTACCTAGCGGGAGAAAACGAGCAGTACTTC	CAISEPYLAGENEQYF
TRBV11-2	TRBJ2-7	NA	few	TGTGCCAGCAGCTTTGGGGGGGCGTCCTACGAGCAGTACTTC	CASSFGGASYEQYF
TRBV7-9	TRBJ1-2	NA	NA	TGTGCCAGCAGCTTAGCACCGCAGTTCTATGGCTACACCTTC	CASSLAPQFYGYTF
TRBV27	TRBJ2-5	TRBD1	once	TGTGCCAGTACCTCCCAGGACAGGGGGCTTGAGACCCAGTACTTC	CASTSQDRGLETQYF
TRBV19	TRBJ2-3	NA	NA	TGTGCCAGTAGCGGCGGAGATACGCAGTATTTT	CASSGGDTQYF
TRBV13	TRBJ2-7	TRBD2	medium-sized	TGTGCCAGCAGCTGGACTCTTGGGACTAGCGGGAGGGCCGCTCCCTACGAGCAGTACTTC	CASSWTLGTSGRAAPYEQYF
TRBV6-5	TRBJ2-7	NA	NA	TGTGCCAGCAGTCCTGGGACGGGATACGAGCAGTACTTC	CASSPGTGYEQYF
TRBV7-9	TRBJ2-1	TRBD2	few	TGTGCCAGCGACGGACTAGCGGGACACTCCTACAATGAGCAGTTCTTC	CASDGLAGHSYNEQFF
TRBV9	TRBJ2-2	NA	NA	TGTGCCAGCAGCAACAGGATGGGGCAGGGAGACACCGGGGAGCTGTTTTTT	CASSNRMGQGDTGELFF
TRBV6-1	TRBJ1-1	TRBD1	NA	TGTGCCAGCAGTGAAAAGTCCGGGACAGGCGGCACTGAAGCTTTCTTT	CASSEKSGTGGTEAFF
TRBV4-2	TRBJ2-5	NA	NA	TGTGCCAGCAGCCAAAGGGAGATCCAAGAGACCCAGTACTTC	CASSQREIQETQYF
TRBV19	TRBJ1-1	NA	NA	TGTGCCAGTGGTCATTCCGTCGGCAGACCATCGAACACTGAAGCTTTCTTT	CASGHSVGRPSNTEAFF
TRBV6-1	TRBJ2-3	TRBD2	NA	TGTGCCAGCAGTGAAATTAGCGGGACCACTAGCACAGATACGCAGTATTTT	CASSEISGTTSTDTQYF
TRBV6-1	TRBJ1-4	NA	few	TGTGCCAGCAGTGAAGGCCCAACTAATGAAAAACTGTTTTTT	CASSEGPTNEKLFF
TRBV14	TRBJ2-5	TRBD1	NA	TGTGCCAGCAGGGAATCAGGGACAGGGGGAGAGACCCAGTACTTC	CASRESGTGGETQYF
TRBV7-9	TRBJ2-2	TRBD2	NA	TGTGCCAGCACCCCTAGCGGGAGGGTCAACACCGGGGAGCTGTTTTTT	CASTPSGRVNTGELFF
TRBV27	TRBJ2-7	TRBD2	medium-sized	TGTGCCAGCAGTTTAGCGGGAGACCTCTACGAGCAGTACTTC	CASSLAGDLYEQYF
TRBV6-6	TRBJ2-7	NA	few	TGTGCCAGCAGTTACGGGGCCGACGAGCAGTACTTC	CASSYGADEQYF
TRBV7-2	TRBJ1-4	NA	NA	TGTGCCAGCAGCTTAGGCCAGTTCCGTGAAAAACTGTTTTTT	CASSLGQFREKLFF
TRBV5-4	TRBJ2-1	TRBD2	NA	TGTGCCAGCAGCTGGGGGACGACTAGCGGGAACTACAATGAGCAGTTCTTC	CASSWGTTSGNYNEQFF
TRBV28	TRBJ1-3	TRBD1	NA	TGTGCCAGCAGTTTATGGGCAGGGGGCCCGCAAAGCTCTGGAAACACCATATATTTT	CASSLWAGGPQSSGNTIYF
TRBV6-5	TRBJ1-3	NA	few	TGTGCCAGCAGTTACGGCCAGTATTACTCTGGAAACACCATATATTTT	CASSYGQYYSGNTIYF
TRBV6-5	TRBJ1-2	NA	few	TGTGCCAGCAGTGAAAACAGAGCTAACTATGGCTACACCTTC	CASSENRANYGYTF
TRBV11-2	TRBJ2-7	NA	few	TGTGCCAGCAGCTTAGCCGGTCTGGGGACCTACGAGCAGTACTTC	CASSLAGLGTYEQYF
TRBV6-5	TRBJ2-7	NA	NA	TGTGCCATCAGTGAGTCCGGCAGGGACAACGAGCAGTACTTC	CAISESGRDNEQYF
TRBV6-5	TRBJ2-7	NA	NA	TGTGCCAGCAAGTGGGGGACCCTCTACTACGAGCAGTACTTC	CASKWGTLYYEQYF